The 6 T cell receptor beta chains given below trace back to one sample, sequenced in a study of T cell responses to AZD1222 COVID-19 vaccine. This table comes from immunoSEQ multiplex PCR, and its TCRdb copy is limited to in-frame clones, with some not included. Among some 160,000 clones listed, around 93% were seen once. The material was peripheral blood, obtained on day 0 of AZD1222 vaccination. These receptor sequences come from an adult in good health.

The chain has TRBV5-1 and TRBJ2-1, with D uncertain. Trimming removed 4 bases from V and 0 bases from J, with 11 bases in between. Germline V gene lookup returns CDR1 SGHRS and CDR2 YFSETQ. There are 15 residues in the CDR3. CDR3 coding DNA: TGCGCCAGCAGCATCCAGCTGAGCTCCTACAATGAGCAGTTCTTC. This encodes CASSIQLSSYNEQFF.

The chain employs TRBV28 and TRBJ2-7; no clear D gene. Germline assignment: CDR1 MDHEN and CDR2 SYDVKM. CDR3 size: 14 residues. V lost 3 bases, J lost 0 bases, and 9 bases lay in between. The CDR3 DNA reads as TGTGCCAGCAGTTTTAGTCCGAACTCCTACGAGCAGTACTTC. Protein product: CASSFSPNSYEQYF.

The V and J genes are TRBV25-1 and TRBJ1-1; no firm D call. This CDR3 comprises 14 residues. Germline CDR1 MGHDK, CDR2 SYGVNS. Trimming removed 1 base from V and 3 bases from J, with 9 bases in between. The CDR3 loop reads CASSEFEGYTEAFF. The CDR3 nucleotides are TGTGCCAGCAGTGAATTTGAGGGATACACTGAAGCTTTCTTT.

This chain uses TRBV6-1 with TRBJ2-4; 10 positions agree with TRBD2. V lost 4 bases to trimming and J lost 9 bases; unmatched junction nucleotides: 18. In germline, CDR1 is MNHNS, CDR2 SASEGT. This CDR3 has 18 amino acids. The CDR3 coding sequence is TGTGCCAGCAGTGGAATACATTGGGTTGAGCGGGAGGGCGGCATTCAGTACTTC. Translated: CASSGIHWVEREGGIQYF.

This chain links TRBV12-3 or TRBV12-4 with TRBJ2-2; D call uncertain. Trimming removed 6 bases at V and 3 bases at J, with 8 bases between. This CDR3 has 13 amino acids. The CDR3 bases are TGTGCCAGCAGGGTGACACACACCGGGGAGCTGTTTTTT. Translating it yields CASRVTHTGELFF.

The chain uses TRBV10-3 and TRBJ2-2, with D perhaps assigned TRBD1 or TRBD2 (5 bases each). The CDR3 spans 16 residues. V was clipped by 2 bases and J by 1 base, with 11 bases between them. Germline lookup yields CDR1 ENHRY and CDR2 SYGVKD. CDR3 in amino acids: CAISEEGQGNTGELFF. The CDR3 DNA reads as TGTGCCATCAGTGAGGAGGGCCAGGGGAACACCGGGGAGCTGTTTTTT.